The clone carrying this TCR beta chain has at least ten counts. This entry comes from a study of blood T cell repertoires in COVID-19. Study in general: Donors in the United States, Italy and Spain gave samples during acute or convalescent COVID-19.

CDR3 size: 15 residues. CDR1 LNHDA and CDR2 SQIVND come from the germline V gene (reference sequence). V was shortened by 7 bases and J by 6 bases, with 18 bases between the two germline ends. Sequenced by immunoSEQ multiplex PCR; TCRdb stores in-frame clones only, minus some. This sample has 89,000 or so clones, with approximately 85% found just once. The sequence was collected from a human donor in a cohort sampled during active COVID-19. The rearrangement uses TRBV19 and TRBJ2-2; D is possibly TRBD1 (5 bases). Sequencing was done on a sample of peripheral blood. CDR3 in DNA: TGTGCCAGTACCCCACAAGGGGCGGTAGCCGGGGAGCTGTTTTTT. The encoded protein is CASTPQGAVAGELFF.